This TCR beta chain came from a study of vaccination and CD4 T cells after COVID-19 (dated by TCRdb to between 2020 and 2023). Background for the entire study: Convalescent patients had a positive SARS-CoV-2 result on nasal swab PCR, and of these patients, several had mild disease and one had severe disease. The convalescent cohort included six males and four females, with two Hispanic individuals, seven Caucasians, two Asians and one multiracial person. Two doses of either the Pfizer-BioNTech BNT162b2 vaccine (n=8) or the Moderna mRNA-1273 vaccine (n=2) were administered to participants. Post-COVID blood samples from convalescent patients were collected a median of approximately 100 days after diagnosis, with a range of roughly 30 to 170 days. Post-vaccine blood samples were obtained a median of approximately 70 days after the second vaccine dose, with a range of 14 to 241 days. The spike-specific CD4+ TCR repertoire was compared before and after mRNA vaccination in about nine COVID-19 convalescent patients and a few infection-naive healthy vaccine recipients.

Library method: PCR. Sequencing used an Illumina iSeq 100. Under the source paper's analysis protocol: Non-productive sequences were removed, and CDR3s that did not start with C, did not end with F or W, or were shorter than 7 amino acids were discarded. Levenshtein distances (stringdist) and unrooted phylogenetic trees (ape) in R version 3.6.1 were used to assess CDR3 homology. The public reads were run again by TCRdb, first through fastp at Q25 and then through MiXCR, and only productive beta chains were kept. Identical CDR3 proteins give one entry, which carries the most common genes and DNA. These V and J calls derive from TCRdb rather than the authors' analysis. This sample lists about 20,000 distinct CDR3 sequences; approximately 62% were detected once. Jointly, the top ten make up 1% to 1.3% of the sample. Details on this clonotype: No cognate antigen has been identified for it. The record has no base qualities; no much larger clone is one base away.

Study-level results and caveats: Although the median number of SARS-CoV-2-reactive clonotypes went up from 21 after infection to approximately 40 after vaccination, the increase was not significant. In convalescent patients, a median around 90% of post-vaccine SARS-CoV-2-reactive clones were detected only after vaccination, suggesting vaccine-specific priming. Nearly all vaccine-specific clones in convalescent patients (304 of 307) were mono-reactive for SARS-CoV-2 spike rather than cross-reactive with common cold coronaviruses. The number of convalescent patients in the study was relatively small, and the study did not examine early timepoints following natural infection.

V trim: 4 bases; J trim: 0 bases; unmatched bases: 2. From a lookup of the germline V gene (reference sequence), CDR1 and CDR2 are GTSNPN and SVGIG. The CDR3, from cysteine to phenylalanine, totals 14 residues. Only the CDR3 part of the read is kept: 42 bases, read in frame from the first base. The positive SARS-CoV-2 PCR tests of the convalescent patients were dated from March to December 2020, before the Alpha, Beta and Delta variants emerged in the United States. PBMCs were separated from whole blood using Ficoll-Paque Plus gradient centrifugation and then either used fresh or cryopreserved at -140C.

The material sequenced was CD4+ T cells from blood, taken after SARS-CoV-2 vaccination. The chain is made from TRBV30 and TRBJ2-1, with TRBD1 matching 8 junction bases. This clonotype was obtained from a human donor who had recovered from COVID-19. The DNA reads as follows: TGTGCCTGGAACAGGGGGGACTCCTACAATGAGCAGTTCTTC. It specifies CAWNRGDSYNEQFF. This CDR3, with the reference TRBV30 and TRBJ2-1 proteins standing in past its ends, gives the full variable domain SQTIHQWPATLVQPVGSPLSLECTVEGTSNPNLYWYRQAAGRGLQLLFYSVGIGQISSEVPQNLSASRPQDRQFILSSKKLLLSDSGFYLCAWNRGDSYNEQFFGPGTRLTVL.